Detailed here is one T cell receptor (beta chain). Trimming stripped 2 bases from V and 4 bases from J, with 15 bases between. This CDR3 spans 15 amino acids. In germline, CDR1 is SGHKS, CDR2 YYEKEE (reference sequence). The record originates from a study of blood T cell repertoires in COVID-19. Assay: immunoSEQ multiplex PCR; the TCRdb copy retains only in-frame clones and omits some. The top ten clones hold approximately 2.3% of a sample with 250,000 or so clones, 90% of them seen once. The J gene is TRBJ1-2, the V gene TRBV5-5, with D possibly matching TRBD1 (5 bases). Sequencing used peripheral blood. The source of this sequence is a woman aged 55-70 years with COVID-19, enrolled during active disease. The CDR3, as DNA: TGTGCCAGCAGCTTTGAAGGGGCGTCCCCCTATGGCTACACCTTC. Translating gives CASSFEGASPYGYTF.